These T cell receptor beta chains were read from a single sample in a study of blood T cell repertoires in COVID-19. Data came from immunoSEQ multiplex PCR; TCRdb stores just in-frame clones and leaves some out. The data contain over 250,000 clones, around 86% of them singletons. The sample consisted of PBMCs or T cells enriched from blood (not recorded which). Source of these receptors: a woman between 18 and 29 years old who had recovered from COVID-19. Both conserved end residues are part of each CDR3. Fields, in order: D gene, J gene, clone size, V gene, CDR3 length, CDR3 DNA, CDR3 protein. A D gene is named only where the DNA matches it firmly. Only some rows state a clone size, as once, few, many or a class for expanded clones.

>.|TRBJ1-3|.|TRBV10-1|16
TGCGCCAGCGCCCACCCCAGAAGATTCCGAGGGAACACCATATATTTT
CASAHPRRFRGNTIYF
>.|TRBJ1-1|.|TRBV5-1|12
TGCGCCAGCAGCCCAGGGGACACTGAAGCTTTCTTT
CASSPGDTEAFF
>.|TRBJ2-2|.|TRBV5-1|16
TGCGCCAGCAGCTTGGACAATATTGGGAACACCGGGGAGCTGTTTTTT
CASSLDNIGNTGELFF
>TRBD2|TRBJ2-7|.|TRBV6-5|15
TGTGCCAGCAGTTACCCGAGGGCGGGGGGATACGAGCAGTACTTC
CASSYPRAGGYEQYF
>.|TRBJ1-2|.|TRBV30|13
TGTGCCTGGAGTAAGACGGGGGACTATGGCTACACCTTC
CAWSKTGDYGYTF
>.|TRBJ1-2|.|TRBV14|14
TGTGCCAGCAGCCAAGATGACAGATACTATGGCTACACCTTC
CASSQDDRYYGYTF
>TRBD2|TRBJ2-1|once|TRBV7-8|15
TGTGCCAGCAGCTTAGTGGCTAGCGGGGGGAGTGAGCAGTTCTTC
CASSLVASGGSEQFF
>TRBD1|TRBJ2-5|.|TRBV2|15
TGTGCCAGCGTCCGGGACAGGGGGTTTCAAGAGACCCAGTACTTC
CASVRDRGFQETQYF
>TRBD1|TRBJ2-1|.|TRBV2|15
TGTGCCAGCAGCGCAACCCGGACAGGTCTCAATGAGCAGTTCTTC
CASSATRTGLNEQFF
>.|TRBJ2-7|.|TRBV28|14
TGTGCCAGCTCCCTCCAGGAAACCCGCTACGAGCAGTACTTC
CASSLQETRYEQYF
>.|TRBJ2-4|.|TRBV5-4|17
TGTGCCAGCAGTATACTACTCCCGTTCATCGCCAAAAACATTCAGTACTTC
CASSILLPFIAKNIQYF
>TRBD2|TRBJ2-5|once|TRBV24-1|14
TGTGCCACCAGTGATACCCGTAGCGGGGAGACCCAGTACTTC
CATSDTRSGETQYF
>.|TRBJ1-1|.|TRBV7-9|15
TGTGCCAGCAGCTTAACCTACCGGGACACCGGTGAAGCTTTCTTT
CASSLTYRDTGEAFF
>.|TRBJ2-7|.|TRBV3-1/TRBV3-2|15
TGTGCCAGCAGCCAAGTTGCTACTCCTCCGTACGAGCAGTACTTC
CASSQVATPPYEQYF
>.|TRBJ2-5|.|TRBV7-2|14
TGTGCCAGCAGCTTAGGGGTGGGGCTGGAGACCCAGTACTTC
CASSLGVGLETQYF
>.|TRBJ2-3|.|TRBV5-1|17
TGCGCCAGCAGCCCCGATTACATCTGGGGGGTTACAGATACGCAGTATTTT
CASSPDYIWGVTDTQYF
>.|TRBJ1-1|.|TRBV12-3/TRBV12-4|13
TGTGCCAGCAGTCCTCAACAGGGTGCTGAAGCTTTCTTT
CASSPQQGAEAFF
>.|TRBJ2-7|.|TRBV9|15
TGTGCCAGCAGCGTAGATCCAGGTCTCTCCTACGAGCAGTACTTC
CASSVDPGLSYEQYF
>TRBD2|TRBJ2-3|.|TRBV28|16
TGTGCCAGCAGACCTGTCACTAGCGGGAGGGCAGATACGCAGTATTTT
CASRPVTSGRADTQYF
>.|TRBJ2-7|.|TRBV15|14
TGTGCCACCAGCAGAGAAGGAGGGAACTACGAGCAGTACTTC
CATSREGGNYEQYF
>.|TRBJ2-7|.|TRBV30|14
TGTGCCTGGAGCGCCAGGGCCAACTCCTACGAGCAGTACTTC
CAWSARANSYEQYF
>.|TRBJ2-1|.|TRBV7-6|15
TGTGCCAGCAGTCCCATCGACACGATTTACAATGAGCAGTTCTTC
CASSPIDTIYNEQFF
>TRBD2|TRBJ2-3|.|TRBV11-3|18
TGTGCCAGCAGCTTGTATGGGGCGGGGGGGCCAAACACAGATACGCAGTATTTT
CASSLYGAGGPNTDTQYF
>TRBD2|TRBJ2-1|.|TRBV19|19
TGTGCCAGTAGTATAGGAGGAGCGGGAGGGCCCCCGGGCGACAATGAGCAGTTCTTC
CASSIGGAGGPPGDNEQFF
>TRBD2|TRBJ2-1|.|TRBV7-2|17
TGTGCCAGCAGCTACCCCTCTAGCGGACTGTCCGACAATGAGCAGTTCTTC
CASSYPSSGLSDNEQFF
>TRBD1|TRBJ1-3|.|TRBV29-1|14
TGCAGCGTTGTTTCAGGGGGCTCTGGAAACACCATATATTTT
CSVVSGGSGNTIYF
>.|TRBJ2-7|once|TRBV19|14
TGTGCCAGTAGTATGGGCGAGCTGGGCTACGAGCAGTACTTC
CASSMGELGYEQYF
>.|TRBJ2-3|.|TRBV21-1|16
TGTGCCAGCACCCCTACTAAAGGGCTAGCGACAGATACGCAGTATTTT
CASTPTKGLATDTQYF
>TRBD1|TRBJ1-5|.|TRBV6-5|15
TGTGCCAGCAGCTTACAGGGGGTTAGCAATCAGCCCCAGCATTTT
CASSLQGVSNQPQHF
>TRBD1|TRBJ1-1|few|TRBV3-1/TRBV3-2|12
TGTGCCACTGGGACAGAGAACACTGAAGCTTTCTTT
CATGTENTEAFF
>TRBD1|TRBJ2-7|.|TRBV3-1/TRBV3-2|16
TGTGCCAGCAGCCAAGACACAGGGGAACGGCGGGACGAGCAGTACTTC
CASSQDTGERRDEQYF
>TRBD1|TRBJ1-1|.|TRBV6-1|15
TGTGCCAGCAGTGAAAGGACAGGCCGGGGAACTGAAGCTTTCTTT
CASSERTGRGTEAFF
>.|TRBJ1-4|.|TRBV18|13
TGTGCCAGCTCACCTTTTAATAATGAAAAACTGTTTTTT
CASSPFNNEKLFF
>TRBD1|TRBJ2-2|.|TRBV5-1|15
TGCGCCAGCAGCTTTGGGGACAGGGACACCGGGGAGCTGTTTTTT
CASSFGDRDTGELFF
>.|TRBJ1-5|.|TRBV19|13
TGTGCCAGTAGCCTGACAGACCGGGAGCCCCAGCATTTT
CASSLTDREPQHF
>.|TRBJ2-5|.|TRBV27|13
TGTGCCACCAACCCTCTCGGGGAAGAGACCCAGTACTTC
CATNPLGEETQYF
>TRBD2|TRBJ2-1|.|TRBV3-1/TRBV3-2|12
TGTGCCAGCAGCCAAACTAGCGGGGAGCAGTTCTTC
CASSQTSGEQFF
>TRBD1|TRBJ2-3|.|TRBV6-5|15
TGTGCCAGCACCCCAGACCGGGACAGGCTTGATACGCAGTATTTT
CASTPDRDRLDTQYF
>.|TRBJ1-5|.|TRBV30|18
TGTGCCTGGAGTGTACCTTGGTCAGGGGTCCTCTCTAATCAGCCCCAGCATTTT
CAWSVPWSGVLSNQPQHF
>TRBD1|TRBJ1-2|.|TRBV6-6|15
TGTGCCAGCAGGGAAAGCGGGACAGGGGCCTATGGCTACACCTTC
CASRESGTGAYGYTF
>TRBD2|TRBJ2-7|.|TRBV27|18
TGTGCCAGCAGTCTATTCGGACTAGCGGGAGGGAGCTCCTACGAGCAGTACTTC
CASSLFGLAGGSSYEQYF
>TRBD2|TRBJ2-3|.|TRBV7-2|14
TGTGCCAGCGGGACTAGCGGGGGCACAGATACGCAGTATTTT
CASGTSGGTDTQYF
>TRBD2|TRBJ2-3|.|TRBV10-3|15
TGTGCCATCAGTGAGTCGAATCCTAGCGGAGATACGCAGTATTTT
CAISESNPSGDTQYF
>TRBD1|TRBJ2-7|.|TRBV5-4|14
TGTGCCAGCAGCTTTCAGGGGGCTTCCTACGAGCAGTACTTC
CASSFQGASYEQYF
>TRBD1|TRBJ2-3|.|TRBV7-9|17
TGTGCCAGCAGCCCGACCAGACAGGGGGCCTTCACAGATACGCAGTATTTT
CASSPTRQGAFTDTQYF